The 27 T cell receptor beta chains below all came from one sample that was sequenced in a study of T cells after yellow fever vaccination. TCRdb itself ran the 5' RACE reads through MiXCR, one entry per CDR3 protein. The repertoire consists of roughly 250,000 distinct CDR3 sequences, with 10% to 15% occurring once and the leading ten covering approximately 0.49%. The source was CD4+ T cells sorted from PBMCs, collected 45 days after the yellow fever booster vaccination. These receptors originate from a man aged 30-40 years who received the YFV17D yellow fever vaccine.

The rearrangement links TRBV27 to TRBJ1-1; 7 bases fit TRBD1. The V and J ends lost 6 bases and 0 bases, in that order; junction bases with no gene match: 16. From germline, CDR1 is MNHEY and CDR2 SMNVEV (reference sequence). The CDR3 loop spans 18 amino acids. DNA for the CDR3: TGTGCCAGCAGCCCAGGGACGAGGACAGGATCAATGAACACTGAAGCTTTCTTT. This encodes CASSPGTRTGSMNTEAFF.

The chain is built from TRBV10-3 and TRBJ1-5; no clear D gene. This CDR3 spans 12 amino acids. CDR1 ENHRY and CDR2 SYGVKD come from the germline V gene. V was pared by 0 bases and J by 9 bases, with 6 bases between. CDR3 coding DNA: TGTGCCATCAGTGAGTCGCCCGGGCCCCAGCATTTT. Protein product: CAISESPGPQHF.

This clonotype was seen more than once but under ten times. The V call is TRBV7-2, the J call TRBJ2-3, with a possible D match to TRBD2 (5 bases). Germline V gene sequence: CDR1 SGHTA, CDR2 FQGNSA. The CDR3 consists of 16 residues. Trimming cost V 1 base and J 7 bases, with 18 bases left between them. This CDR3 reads CASSLGRELYLNTQYF. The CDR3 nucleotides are TGTGCCAGCAGCTTAGGTCGGGAACTCTATCTCAATACGCAGTATTTT.

CDR3 residues: CSASLLAVSYNEQFF. As DNA, the CDR3 is TGCAGTGCTAGTTTACTAGCGGTCTCCTACAATGAGCAGTTCTTC. J is TRBJ2-1 and V is TRBV20-1; 8 nucleotides match TRBD2. Germline CDR1 is DFQATT and CDR2 is SNEGSKA (reference sequence). The CDR3 extends over 15 amino acids. Unmatched junction bases numbered 4, after V lost 3 bases and J lost 0 bases.

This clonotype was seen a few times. The CDR3: CASSIEASRNTEAFF. In DNA, the CDR3 is TGTGCCAGTAGTATCGAGGCCAGCCGAAACACTGAAGCTTTCTTT. This sequence joins TRBV19 and TRBJ1-1; D remains ambiguous. Germline V lookup: CDR1 LNHDA, CDR2 SQIVND (reference sequence). V was clipped by 3 bases and J by 2 bases, with 13 bases between them. The CDR3 loop spans 15 amino acids.

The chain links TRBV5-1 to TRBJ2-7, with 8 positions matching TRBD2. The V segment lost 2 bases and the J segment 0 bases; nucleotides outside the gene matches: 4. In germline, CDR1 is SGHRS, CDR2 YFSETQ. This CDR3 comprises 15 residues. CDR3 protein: CASSFGAGGSYEQYF. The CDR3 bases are TGCGCCAGCAGCTTCGGCGCGGGAGGCTCCTACGAGCAGTACTTC.

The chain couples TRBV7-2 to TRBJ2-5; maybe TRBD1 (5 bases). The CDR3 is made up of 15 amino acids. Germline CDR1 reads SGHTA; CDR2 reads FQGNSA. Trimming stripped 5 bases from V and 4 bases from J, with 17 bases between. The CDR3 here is CASSSRPGWGETQYF. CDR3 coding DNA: TGTGCCAGCAGCAGCAGACCAGGGTGGGGAGAGACCCAGTACTTC.

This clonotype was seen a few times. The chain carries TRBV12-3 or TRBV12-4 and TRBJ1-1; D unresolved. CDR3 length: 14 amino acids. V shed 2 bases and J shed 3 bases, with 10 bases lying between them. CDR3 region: CASSLMKGYTEAFF. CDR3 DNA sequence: TGTGCCAGCAGTTTAATGAAGGGTTACACTGAAGCTTTCTTT.

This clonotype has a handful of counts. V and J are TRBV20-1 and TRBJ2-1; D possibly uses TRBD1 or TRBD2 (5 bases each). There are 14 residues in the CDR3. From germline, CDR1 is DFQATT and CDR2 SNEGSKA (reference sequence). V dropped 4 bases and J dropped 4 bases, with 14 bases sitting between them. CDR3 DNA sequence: TGCAGTGCTACGGGGACGGAAAAATACAATGAGCAGTTCTTC. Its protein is CSATGTEKYNEQFF.

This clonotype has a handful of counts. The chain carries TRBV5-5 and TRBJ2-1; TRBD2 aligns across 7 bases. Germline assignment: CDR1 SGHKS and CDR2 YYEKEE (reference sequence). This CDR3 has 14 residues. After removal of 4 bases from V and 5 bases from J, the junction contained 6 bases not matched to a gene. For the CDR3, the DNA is TGTGCCAGCAGCCGGTGGGGGACTAACAATGAGCAGTTCTTC. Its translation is CASSRWGTNNEQFF.

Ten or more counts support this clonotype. The CDR3 here is CSANPLAGGLGEQYF. The CDR3 DNA sequence: TGCAGTGCTAACCCTCTAGCGGGAGGGCTGGGGGAGCAGTACTTC. J is TRBJ2-7 and V is TRBV20-1, with 12 bases matching TRBD2. The germline V gene encodes CDR1 DFQATT and CDR2 SNEGSKA (reference sequence). The CDR3 has 15 amino acids. V gave up 4 bases and J gave up 7 bases; unmatched junction bases: 11.

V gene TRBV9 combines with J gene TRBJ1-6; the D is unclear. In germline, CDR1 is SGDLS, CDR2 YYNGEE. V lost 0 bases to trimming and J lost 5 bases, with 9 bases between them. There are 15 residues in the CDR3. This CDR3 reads CASSVGAGNNSPLHF. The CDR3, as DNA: TGTGCCAGCAGCGTAGGTGCCGGGAATAATTCACCCCTCCACTTT.

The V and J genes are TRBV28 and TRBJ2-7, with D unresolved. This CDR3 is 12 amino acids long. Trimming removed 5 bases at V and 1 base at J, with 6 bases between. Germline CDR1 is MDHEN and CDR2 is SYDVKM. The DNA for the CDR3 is TGTGCCAGCAGTGGTGGGTCCTACGAGCAGTACTTC. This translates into CASSGGSYEQYF.

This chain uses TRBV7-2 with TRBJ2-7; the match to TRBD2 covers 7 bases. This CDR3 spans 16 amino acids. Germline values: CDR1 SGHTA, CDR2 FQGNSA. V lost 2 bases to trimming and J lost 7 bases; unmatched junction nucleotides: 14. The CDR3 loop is CASSLLGGRAAGEQYF. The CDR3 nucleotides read TGTGCCAGCAGCTTATTGGGGGGGAGGGCCGCGGGTGAGCAGTACTTC. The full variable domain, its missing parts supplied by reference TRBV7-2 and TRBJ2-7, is GAGVSQSPSNKVTEKGKDVELRCDPISGHTALYWYRQSLGQGLEFLIYFQGNSAPDKSGLPSDRFSAERTGGSVSTLTIQRTQQEDSAVYLCASSLLGGRAAGEQYFGPGTRLTVT.

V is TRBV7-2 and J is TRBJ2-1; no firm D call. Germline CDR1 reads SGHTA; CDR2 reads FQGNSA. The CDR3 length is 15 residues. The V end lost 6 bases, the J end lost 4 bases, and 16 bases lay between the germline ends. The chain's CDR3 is CASSFNLQLYNEQFF. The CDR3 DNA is TGTGCCAGCAGTTTCAATTTACAGTTATACAATGAGCAGTTCTTC.

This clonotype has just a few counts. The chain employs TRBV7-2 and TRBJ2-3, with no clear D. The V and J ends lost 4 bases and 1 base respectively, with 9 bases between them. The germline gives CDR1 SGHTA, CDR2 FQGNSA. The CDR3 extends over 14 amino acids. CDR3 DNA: TGTGCCAGCAGCTCCTACGGCGGCACAGATACGCAGTATTTT. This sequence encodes CASSSYGGTDTQYF. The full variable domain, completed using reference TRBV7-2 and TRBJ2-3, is GAGVSQSPSNKVTEKGKDVELRCDPISGHTALYWYRQSLGQGLEFLIYFQGNSAPDKSGLPSDRFSAERTGGSVSTLTIQRTQQEDSAVYLCASSSYGGTDTQYFGPGTRLTVL.

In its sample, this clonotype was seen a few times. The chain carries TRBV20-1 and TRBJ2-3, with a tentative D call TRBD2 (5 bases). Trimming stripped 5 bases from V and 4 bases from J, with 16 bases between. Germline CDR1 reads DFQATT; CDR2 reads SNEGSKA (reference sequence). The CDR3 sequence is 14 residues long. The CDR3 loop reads CSAGPGSRADTQYF. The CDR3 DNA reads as TGCAGTGCTGGTCCGGGATCACGGGCAGATACGCAGTATTTT.

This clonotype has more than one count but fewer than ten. CDR3 loop: CASSLEFGLTDTQYF. In DNA form, the CDR3 reads TGTGCCAGCAGCTTAGAATTTGGTCTCACAGATACGCAGTATTTT. The chain combines TRBV7-2 with TRBJ2-3, with D hard to call. Trimming shortened V by 1 base and J by 2 bases, and 10 bases separated the two germline ends. Germline CDR1 SGHTA, CDR2 FQGNSA. The CDR3 sequence is 15 residues long.

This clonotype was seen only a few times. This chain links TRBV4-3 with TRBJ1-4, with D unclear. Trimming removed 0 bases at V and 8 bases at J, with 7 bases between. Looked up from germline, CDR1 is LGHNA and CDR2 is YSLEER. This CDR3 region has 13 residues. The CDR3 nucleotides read TGCGCCAGCAGCCAAGATCGAGAGGAAAAACTGTTTTTT. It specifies CASSQDREEKLFF.

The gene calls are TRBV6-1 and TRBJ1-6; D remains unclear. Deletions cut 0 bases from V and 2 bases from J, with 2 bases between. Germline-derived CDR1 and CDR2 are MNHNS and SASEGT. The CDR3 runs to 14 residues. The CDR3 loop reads CASSEAAYNSPLHF. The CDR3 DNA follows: TGTGCCAGCAGTGAAGCAGCCTATAATTCACCCCTCCACTTT.

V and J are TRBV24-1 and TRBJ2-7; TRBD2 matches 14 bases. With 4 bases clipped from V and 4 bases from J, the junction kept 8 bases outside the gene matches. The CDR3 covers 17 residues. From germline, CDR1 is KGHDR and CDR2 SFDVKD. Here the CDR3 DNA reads TGTGCCACCAGTGACCGCGGGACTAGCGGGAGTAGGTACGAGCAGTACTTC. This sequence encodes CATSDRGTSGSRYEQYF.

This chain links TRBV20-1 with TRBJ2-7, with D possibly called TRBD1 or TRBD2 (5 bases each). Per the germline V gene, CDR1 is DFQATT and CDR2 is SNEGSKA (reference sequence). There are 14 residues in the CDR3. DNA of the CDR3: TGCGCGGCTCAGAGGGACCCCGAGGAAGGCGAGCAGTACTTC. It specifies CAAQRDPEEGEQYF.

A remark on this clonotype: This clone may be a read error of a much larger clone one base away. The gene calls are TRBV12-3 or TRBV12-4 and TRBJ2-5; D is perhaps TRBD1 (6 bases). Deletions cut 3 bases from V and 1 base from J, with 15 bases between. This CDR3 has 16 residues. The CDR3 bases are TGTGCCAGCAGTTTCGGGCTGGTACAGGGCCAAGAGACCCAGTACTTC. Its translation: CASSFGLVQGQETQYF.

The CDR3 sequence: CASSAWDSKSYNEQFF. The CDR3 region has the DNA TGTGCCAGCAGTGCTTGGGACAGCAAATCCTACAATGAGCAGTTCTTC. The chain joins TRBV25-1 to TRBJ2-1, with 7 bases that match TRBD1. The CDR3 is made up of 16 amino acids. The V gene end was trimmed by 4 bases and the J gene end by 1 base; junction bases not matched to a gene: 7. Germline CDR1 and CDR2: MGHDK and SYGVNS.

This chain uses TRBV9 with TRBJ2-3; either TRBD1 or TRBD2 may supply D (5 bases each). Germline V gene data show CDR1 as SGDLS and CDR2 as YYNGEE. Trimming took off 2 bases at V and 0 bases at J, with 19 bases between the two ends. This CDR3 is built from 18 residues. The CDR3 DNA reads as TGTGCCAGCAGCGTGAGGGGCGGCCCACGATCTAGCACAGATACGCAGTATTTT. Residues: CASSVRGGPRSSTDTQYF.

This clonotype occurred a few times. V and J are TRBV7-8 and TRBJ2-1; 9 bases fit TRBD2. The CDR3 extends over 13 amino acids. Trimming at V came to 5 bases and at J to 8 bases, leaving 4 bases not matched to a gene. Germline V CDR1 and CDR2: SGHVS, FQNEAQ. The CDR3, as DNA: TGTGCCAGCAGCCCAGGGACTAGCTATGAGCAGTTCTTC. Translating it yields CASSPGTSYEQFF.

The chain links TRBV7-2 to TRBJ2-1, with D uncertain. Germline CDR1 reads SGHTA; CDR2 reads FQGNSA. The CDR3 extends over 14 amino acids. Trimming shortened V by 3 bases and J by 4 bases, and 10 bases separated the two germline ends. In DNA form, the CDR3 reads TGTGCCAGCAGCTTGAACCACCCTTACAATGAGCAGTTCTTC. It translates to CASSLNHPYNEQFF.